The 20 T cell receptor beta chains presented below share a single source sample, sequenced in a study of Graves' ophthalmopathy and Graves' hyperthyroidism. CDR3 regions of TCR beta were amplified from RNA transcripts. First-round RT-PCR relied on HTBI primers, and a second-round multiplex PCR came next. TCRdb re-called the multiplex PCR reads with MiXCR, one entry per CDR3 protein. This table holds about 480,000 distinct CDR3 sequences, approximately 15% found once. Input material: blood. The receptors stem from a woman in her 30s with Graves' ophthalmopathy.

The genes are TRBV19 and TRBJ1-2; TRBD1 aligns across 8 bases. The germline gives CDR1 LNHDA, CDR2 SQIVND (reference sequence). The CDR3 sequence is 16 residues long. V lost 3 bases and J lost 5; bases outside the gene matches: 11. CDR3 DNA sequence: TGTGCCAGTAGTATCAATTCCAGGGGGCCCACTTATGGCTACACCTTC. This encodes CASSINSRGPTYGYTF.

The V gene is TRBV30, the J gene TRBJ1-1, with D unresolved. The CDR3 totals 13 residues. Trimming left V 2 bases short and J 3 bases short, with 10 bases between. The germline gives CDR1 GTSNPN, CDR2 SVGIG (reference sequence). The CDR3 loop reads CAWSRERYTEAFF. The CDR3 DNA reads as TGTGCCTGGAGTCGGGAGAGGTACACTGAAGCTTTCTTT.

The chain uses TRBV30 and TRBJ2-2, with 7 bases that match TRBD2. The CDR3 spans 14 residues. With 4 bases clipped from V and 3 bases from J, the junction kept 5 bases outside the gene matches. Germline V gene data show CDR1 as GTSNPN and CDR2 as SVGIG (reference sequence). The CDR3 sequence: CAWNGGFYTGELFF. CDR3 sequence (DNA): TGTGCCTGGAACGGGGGGTTTTACACCGGGGAGCTGTTTTTT.

The chain joins TRBV11-2 to TRBJ2-3; D gene ambiguous. Between the trimmed V and J ends, which lost 5 bases and 4 bases, there was a span of 16 bases. From germline, CDR1 is SGHAT and CDR2 FQNNGV. This CDR3 comprises 15 residues. The CDR3 DNA sequence: TGTGCCAGCAGCCCCACCGTAGGGTTCGCAGATACGCAGTATTTT. It is translated as CASSPTVGFADTQYF.

The chain carries TRBV6-1 and TRBJ2-5; 9 bases fit TRBD2. The CDR3 is made up of 14 amino acids. V lost 6 bases, J lost 1 base, and 3 bases stayed unmatched. Germline CDR1 and CDR2: MNHNS and SASEGT. In DNA, the CDR3 is TGTGCCAGCAGGAGCGGGGGGCTCCAAGAGACCCAGTACTTC. This encodes CASRSGGLQETQYF.

This clonotype was seen more than once but under ten times. The rearrangement uses TRBV7-2 and TRBJ2-5; D is ambiguous. V was cut by 4 bases and J by 5 bases, with 11 bases left in between. Germline V gene sequence: CDR1 SGHTA, CDR2 FQGNSA. There are 13 residues in the CDR3. CDR3 sequence reads: CASSWGVRETQYF. CDR3 coding DNA: TGTGCCAGCAGCTGGGGTGTTCGGGAGACCCAGTACTTC.

Notes on this clonotype: The germline gene is not matched at one end of the junction; a read error may be the cause. The rearrangement links TRBV6-5 to TRBJ1-1; D not certain. CDR3 length: 14 residues. Germline-derived CDR1 and CDR2 are MNHEY and SVGAGI. CDR3 in amino acids: CASSYSSGVTEALF. The CDR3, as DNA: TGTGCCAGCAGTTACTCGTCCGGGGTCACTGAAGCTCTCTTT.

This clonotype came up many times. The gene calls are TRBV5-1 and TRBJ2-2, with no clear D. The V and J ends lost 4 bases and 0 bases respectively, with 7 bases between them. Germline V gene lookup returns CDR1 SGHRS and CDR2 YFSETQ. This CDR3 is 14 amino acids long. CDR3 nucleotides: TGCGCCAGCAGCGAGTTCGCGAACACCGGGGAGCTGTTTTTT. This sequence encodes CASSEFANTGELFF.

This chain links TRBV30 with TRBJ1-2, with 9 positions matching TRBD1. CDR3 size: 16 residues. V was pared by 2 bases and J by 7 bases, with 14 bases of the junction left unmatched. The germline CDR1 and CDR2 sequences are GTSNPN and SVGIG (reference sequence). The CDR3 DNA reads as TGTGCCTGGAGTATTAGGACAGGGGCCTCGGAAAGTGGCTACACCTTC. Translated: CAWSIRTGASESGYTF. The variable domain in full, completed from reference TRBV30 and TRBJ1-2, reads SQTIHQWPATLVQPVGSPLSLECTVEGTSNPNLYWYRQAAGRGLQLLFYSVGIGQISSEVPQNLSASRPQDRQFILSSKKLLLSDSGFYLCAWSIRTGASESGYTFGSGTRLTVV.

Many counts were recorded for this clonotype. The rearrangement links TRBV6-5 to TRBJ2-5; TRBD1 matches 8 bases. V was clipped by 0 bases and J by 2 bases; unmatched bases: 5. The CDR3 sequence is 16 residues long. Germline lookup yields CDR1 MNHEY and CDR2 SVGAGI. CDR3 residues: CASSYSGRGLQETQYF. The DNA of the CDR3 is TGTGCCAGCAGTTACTCCGGCAGGGGGCTTCAAGAGACCCAGTACTTC.

This clonotype was seen repeatedly, ten times or more. The CDR3 is CATHTSGRGTVGGYTF. The CDR3 DNA follows: TGTGCCACCCACACCTCGGGGAGGGGAACGGTCGGTGGCTACACCTTC. V and J are TRBV7-3 and TRBJ1-2, with D possibly being TRBD1 (5 bases). The germline V gene encodes CDR1 SGHTA and CDR2 FQGTGA. The V end was cut by 10 bases, the J end by 7 bases, with 28 bases between. The CDR3 totals 16 residues.

The rearrangement joins TRBV5-1 to TRBJ1-6, with D maybe TRBD1 (5 bases). Germline V gene lookup returns CDR1 SGHRS and CDR2 YFSETQ. The V gene lost 4 bases and the J gene lost 1 base, with 15 bases spanning the gap. This CDR3 is built from 17 residues. CDR3 loop: CASSPGGGESYNSPLHF. CDR3 in DNA: TGCGCCAGCAGCCCAGGCGGGGGAGAATCCTATAATTCACCCCTCCACTTT.

Ten or more counts support this clonotype. V is TRBV20-1 and J is TRBJ2-7; TRBD2 might be the D (5 bases). Germline V CDR1 and CDR2: DFQATT, SNEGSKA (reference sequence). V lost 3 bases to trimming and J lost 7 bases, with 16 bases between them. CDR3 size: 13 residues. CDR3 in DNA: TGCAGTGCTAGGCCCCCTAGCTCATCGGAGCAGTACTTC. Protein sequence: CSARPPSSSEQYF.

This clonotype occurred a few times. J is TRBJ2-5 and V is TRBV20-1, with D possibly being TRBD2 (6 bases). The CDR3 is made up of 15 amino acids. CDR1 is DFQATT and CDR2 is SNEGSKA in the germline V gene (reference sequence). Trimming took 3 bases from V and 5 from J, leaving 19 bases between them. The CDR3 reads CSASPIADLRETQYF. The CDR3 DNA is TGCAGTGCTAGCCCTATAGCGGACCTAAGGGAGACCCAGTACTTC.

This clonotype has just a few counts. CDR3: CAGRKDRTFQETQYF. For the CDR3, the DNA is TGTGCCGGCCGAAAGGACAGGACTTTCCAAGAGACCCAGTACTTC. The chain recombines TRBV7-9 with TRBJ2-5; 7 positions agree with TRBD1. The CDR3 is 15 amino acids. V shed 11 bases and J 1 base; nucleotides not matched to a gene: 13. Germline V gene lookup returns CDR1 SEHNR and CDR2 FQNEAQ (reference sequence).

The rearrangement links TRBV5-1 to TRBJ2-7; D uncertain. The germline V gene has CDR1 SGHRS and CDR2 YFSETQ. The CDR3 covers 14 residues. V lost 5 bases and J 2 bases, leaving 14 bases between the germline ends. CDR3 nucleotides: TGCGCCAGCAGATTCGATCATCAAACCTACGAGCAGTACTTC. Translating it yields CASRFDHQTYEQYF. Full variable domain (missing parts from reference TRBV5-1 and TRBJ2-7): KAGVTQTPRYLIKTRGQQVTLSCSPISGHRSVSWYQQTPGQGLQFLFEYFSETQRNKGNFPGRFSGRQFSNSRSEMNVSTLELGDSALYLCASRFDHQTYEQYFGPGTRLTVT.

This clonotype was seen ten or more times. The chain combines TRBV6-1 with TRBJ1-6, with a possible D match to TRBD1 (5 bases). The CDR3 runs to 16 residues. Trimming pared 3 bases from V and 7 bases from J, leaving 16 bases between. CDR1 is MNHNS and CDR2 is SASEGT in the germline V gene. CDR3 in DNA: TGTGCCAGCAGTGAGACTTGGACGGGGCGGAATTCACCCCTCCACTTT. Translated: CASSETWTGRNSPLHF.

There are many counts of this clonotype. The chain uses TRBV5-1 and TRBJ1-1; no reliable D call. This CDR3 has 12 residues. The ends were cut back, 3 bases at V and 6 bases at J, with 9 bases in the middle. Germline CDR1 SGHRS, CDR2 YFSETQ. The CDR3 coding sequence is TGCGCCAGCAGCTCGGACCGTTCTGAAGCTTTCTTT. Translating gives CASSSDRSEAFF.

Concerning this clonotype: At one of its ends the junction is not consistent with the germline gene, which may arise from a read error. This chain links TRBV28 with TRBJ2-4; TRBD2 might be the D (5 bases). The CDR3 runs to 16 residues. CDR1 is MDHEN, CDR2 SYDVKM, per germline. CDR3 sequence: CASSFLAFRRKNIKYF. DNA for the CDR3: TGTGCCAGCAGTTTTCTGGCCTTTAGGAGGAAAAACATTAAGTACTTC.

This clonotype was counted at least ten times. V is TRBV2 and J is TRBJ1-1, with D possibly being TRBD1 (5 bases). CDR3 size: 14 residues. Germline values: CDR1 SNHLY, CDR2 FYNNEI. Trimming stripped 2 bases from V and 10 bases from J, with 17 bases between. The CDR3 sequence is CASSERATGSGAFF. The CDR3 DNA is TGTGCCAGCAGTGAACGTGCTACAGGTTCGGGAGCTTTCTTT.